The 14 T cell receptor beta chains below all came from one sample that was sequenced in a study of T cell responses to AZD1222 COVID-19 vaccine. Here immunoSEQ multiplex PCR was the method, and the copy in TCRdb shows in-frame clones only, minus some. The sample carries 120,000 or so clones, over 75% recorded once. The sample was peripheral blood, taken on day 0 of AZD1222 vaccination. These receptors all stem from an adult in good health.

This chain joins TRBV6-5 and TRBJ2-7; 11 bases are shared with TRBD1. The trim removed 0 bases at V and 7 bases at J, leaving 5 bases unmatched. The CDR3 loop spans 15 amino acids. Germline V gives CDR1 MNHEY, CDR2 SVGAGI. The CDR3 here is CASSYSGQGAREQYF. The DNA for the CDR3 is TGTGCCAGCAGTTACTCAGGACAGGGGGCTAGAGAGCAGTACTTC.

The chain links TRBV7-9 to TRBJ2-1; D might be TRBD1 (6 bases). The CDR3 totals 19 residues. Per the germline V gene, CDR1 is SEHNR and CDR2 is FQNEAQ (reference sequence). V was shortened by 6 bases and J by 0 bases, with 24 bases between the two germline ends. The CDR3 DNA reads as TGTGCCAGCAGTCATAAGGCTATCACCGGGACAAGCTCCTACAATGAGCAGTTCTTC. Translating it yields CASSHKAITGTSSYNEQFF.

This chain joins TRBV6-5 and TRBJ1-1; D is possibly TRBD1 (6 bases). In germline, CDR1 is MNHEY, CDR2 SVGAGI. V lost 5 bases, J lost 5 bases, and 15 bases lay in between. The CDR3 extends over 14 amino acids. The CDR3 DNA is TGTGCCAGCAGTAAATTTGGGGGGCCGACTGAAGCTTTCTTT. The encoded protein is CASSKFGGPTEAFF.

The genes are TRBV6-2 or TRBV6-3 and TRBJ2-3; no clear D gene. CDR3 length equals 17 residues. V was pared by 3 bases and J by 0 bases, with 16 bases between. Germline CDR1 MNHEY, CDR2 SVGEGT. The CDR3 protein is CASSYGKRSRSTDTQYF. The CDR3 DNA reads as TGTGCCAGCAGTTATGGGAAGAGATCTCGAAGCACAGATACGCAGTATTTT.

This clone showed up just once. The V call is TRBV7-5, the J call TRBJ2-5. TRBV7-5 counts as a pseudogene. This CDR3 is built from 16 residues. CDR3 sequence: CARSLEGLVIQETQYF. The DNA for the CDR3 is TGTGCCAGAAGCTTAGAGGGTCTCGTCATTCAAGAGACCCAGTACTTC.

The genes are TRBV18 and TRBJ1-1; 11 nucleotides line up with TRBD1. Germline V gene lookup returns CDR1 KGHSH and CDR2 LQKENI. The J segment lost 6 bases and the V segment lost 3 bases, leaving 6 bases of the junction unmatched. There are 15 residues in the CDR3. CDR3 sequence (DNA): TGTGCCAGCTCACCCGAGGACAGGGGGCGGCCTGAAGCTTTCTTT. It yields the protein CASSPEDRGRPEAFF.

The chain combines TRBV7-2 with TRBJ2-1; no clear D gene. Trimming removed 8 bases from V and 6 bases from J, with 14 bases in between. CDR3 length equals 13 residues. Germline-derived CDR1 and CDR2 are SGHTA and FQGNSA. This chain's CDR3 is CASELSQRNEQFF. CDR3 coding DNA: TGTGCCAGCGAACTATCACAACGCAATGAGCAGTTCTTC.

The V gene is TRBV9, the J gene TRBJ2-2, with D possibly matching TRBD2 (6 bases). The CDR3 covers 15 residues. Trimming took off 4 bases at V and 7 bases at J, with 17 bases between the two ends. CDR1 and CDR2 (germline): SGDLS, YYNGEE. The CDR3 region is CASSPSAGRGGELFF. CDR3 DNA sequence: TGTGCCAGCAGCCCCTCGGCAGGGCGGGGCGGGGAGCTGTTTTTT. Full variable domain (missing parts from reference TRBV9 and TRBJ2-2): DSGVTQTPKHLITATGQRVTLRCSPRSGDLSVYWYQQSLDQGLQFLIQYYNGEERAKGNILERFSAQQFPDLHSELNLSSLELGDSALYFCASSPSAGRGGELFFGEGSRLTVL.

The chain has TRBV6-2 or TRBV6-3 and TRBJ2-7; D remains unclear. In germline, CDR1 is MNHEY, CDR2 SVGEGT. This CDR3 contains 14 residues. V lost 5 bases and J 2 bases, leaving 13 bases between the germline ends. This CDR3 is CASSAPPRTYEQYF. CDR3 coding DNA: TGTGCCAGCAGTGCACCACCGAGGACCTACGAGCAGTACTTC.

This chain links TRBV7-2 with TRBJ1-5, with D unresolved. The V and J ends lost 5 bases and 6 bases respectively, with 14 bases between them. Germline V gives CDR1 SGHTA, CDR2 FQGNSA. The CDR3 runs 14 residues. The CDR3 sequence is CASSLNGVSQPQHF. CDR3 nucleotide sequence: TGTGCCAGCAGCCTAAACGGGGTAAGTCAGCCCCAGCATTTT.

This chain connects TRBV24-1 to TRBJ2-2, with D perhaps matching TRBD2 (7 bases). Germline V gives CDR1 KGHDR, CDR2 SFDVKD. This CDR3 is built from 14 residues. Trimming took 12 bases from V and 3 from J, leaving 16 bases between them. The CDR3, as DNA: TGTGCCGTTAGCACGGGGGGCCACACCGGGGAGCTGTTTTTT. This encodes CAVSTGGHTGELFF.

The chain joins TRBV5-1 to TRBJ2-7; the D is unclear. Deletions cut 3 bases from V and 1 base from J, with 8 bases between. The CDR3 has 13 residues. Per germline, CDR1 SGHRS and CDR2 YFSETQ. CDR3 region: CASSWAGSYEQYF. In DNA form, the CDR3 reads TGCGCCAGCAGCTGGGCAGGTTCCTACGAGCAGTACTTC.

The chain links TRBV6-5 to TRBJ1-2; no definite D call. V was trimmed by 4 bases and J by 3 bases, leaving 15 bases between them. The CDR3 sequence is 15 residues long. CDR1 and CDR2 (germline): MNHEY, SVGAGI. DNA of the CDR3: TGTGCCAGCAGTTCTGGAGTGGGCAGTCACTATGGCTACACCTTC. Its translation: CASSSGVGSHYGYTF.

In this sample, this clone turned up once. This rearrangement joins TRBV7-2 to TRBJ2-7; D not certain. With 0 bases removed from V and 6 bases from J, the gap between germline ends came to 12 bases. The CDR3 loop spans 14 amino acids. Germline V gives CDR1 SGHTA, CDR2 FQGNSA. CDR3 protein: CASSLAIGPSEQYF. DNA for the CDR3: TGTGCCAGCAGCTTAGCGATAGGGCCCTCCGAGCAGTACTTC.